Following are 26 T cell receptor beta chains from one sample sequenced in a study of OX40 agonist ivuxolimab in advanced cancers. The table came from immunoSEQ multiplex PCR; TCRdb's copy has only in-frame clones and leaves some out. Found here are some 70,000 clones, about 92% of them singletons; the top ten hold roughly 1%. The sequences come from CD4+ or CD8+ T cells sorted from blood, collected in a trial of the OX40 agonist ivuxolimab. Every receptor here comes from an adult with an advanced solid tumor such as melanoma, head and neck, liver or kidney cancer.

Of note for this clone: Other DNA sequences of this sample code for an identical CDR3. The chain couples TRBV5-1 to TRBJ1-1; D may be TRBD1 (5 bases). The germline V and J ends were trimmed by 0 bases and 2 bases, with 8 bases remaining between them. From germline, CDR1 is SGHRS and CDR2 YFSETQ. The length of the CDR3 is 14 residues. The CDR3 DNA reads TGCGCCAGCAGCTTGGAGGGGAGAAACACTGAAGCTTTCTTT. Its protein is CASSLEGRNTEAFF.

The V gene is TRBV5-8, the J gene TRBJ1-5; 9 bases agree with TRBD1. Germline V gene lookup returns CDR1 SGHTS and CDR2 YDEGEE. The CDR3 is made up of 14 amino acids. Trimming took 4 bases from V and 5 from J; bases not matched to a gene: 4. The DNA of the CDR3 is TGTGCCAGCAGCAGCAGGACAGGGGATCAGCCCCAGCATTTT. Encoded protein: CASSSRTGDQPQHF.

The chain combines TRBV30 with TRBJ1-3; D is undetermined. The CDR3 extends over 13 amino acids. Trimming removed 0 bases from V and 4 bases from J, with 7 bases in between. The germline V gene has CDR1 GTSNPN and CDR2 SVGIG (reference sequence). CDR3 DNA: TGTGCCTGGAGTGTAGGACTGGGAAACACCATATATTTT. This codes for CAWSVGLGNTIYF.

The sample holds one count of this clone. The rearrangement links TRBV25-1 to TRBJ1-2; TRBD1 agrees at 10 bases. The CDR3 has 17 amino acids. Looked up from germline, CDR1 is MGHDK and CDR2 is SYGVNS. V dropped 1 base and J dropped 8; count of bases not matched to a gene: 13. This CDR3 reads CASSESTGTGATEGYTF. The DNA for the CDR3 is TGTGCCAGCAGTGAATCCACCGGGACAGGGGCGACGGAGGGCTACACCTTC.

The rearrangement links TRBV6-6 to TRBJ1-2; possible D gene TRBD1, 5 bases. CDR3 length: 12 amino acids. Germline V lookup: CDR1 MNHNY, CDR2 SVGAGI (reference sequence). Between the trimmed V and J ends, which lost 5 bases and 7 bases, there was a span of 11 bases. CDR3 residues: CASSRGGIGYTF. The DNA of the CDR3 is TGTGCCAGCAGTCGGGGGGGAATTGGCTACACCTTC.

CDR3 loop: CASRIGGSPRETQYF. Written as DNA, the CDR3 is TGTGCCAGCAGGATAGGGGGGTCACCTCGGGAGACCCAGTACTTC. The J gene is TRBJ2-5, the V gene TRBV6-6, with D possibly called TRBD1 or TRBD2 (6 bases each). This CDR3 is built from 15 residues. V was clipped by 6 bases and J by 5 bases, with 19 bases between them. Looked up from germline, CDR1 is MNHNY and CDR2 is SVGAGI (reference sequence).

The rearrangement uses TRBV5-1 and TRBJ1-1, with a possible D match to TRBD1 (5 bases). This CDR3 region has 14 residues. CDR1 and CDR2 from the germline V gene are SGHRS and YFSETQ. The germline V and J ends were trimmed by 5 bases and 4 bases, with 15 bases remaining between them. The CDR3 DNA is TGCGCCAGCAGTGGAGGGGTTGAGGGCACTGAAGCTTTCTTT. Its translation: CASSGGVEGTEAFF.

The V gene is TRBV6-6, the J gene TRBJ1-2; 7 bases are a match to TRBD1. With V trimmed by 5 bases and J by 2 bases, 5 bases remained unmatched. CDR1 is MNHNY, CDR2 SVGAGI, per germline (reference sequence). This CDR3 is built from 14 residues. CDR3: CASSARQGNYGYTF. The CDR3 coding sequence is TGTGCCAGCAGTGCGCGACAGGGCAACTATGGCTACACCTTC.

This sequence joins TRBV7-9 and TRBJ2-3; TRBD2 aligns across 11 bases. V trimming: 5 bases; J trimming: 2 bases; junction bases outside the gene matches: 6. This CDR3 has 16 amino acids. Germline loops: CDR1 SEHNR, CDR2 FQNEAQ (reference sequence). The CDR3 nucleotides are TGTGCCAGCAGCGTTGGGACTAGCGGTCTCACAGATACGCAGTATTTT. This encodes CASSVGTSGLTDTQYF. The whole variable domain, filled in from reference TRBV7-9 and TRBJ2-3, reads DTGVSQNPRHKITKRGQNVTFRCDPISEHNRLYWYRQTLGQGPEFLTYFQNEAQLEKSRLLSDRFSAERPKGSFSTLEIQRTEQGDSAMYLCASSVGTSGLTDTQYFGPGTRLTVL.

The chain recombines TRBV6-1 with TRBJ1-5; 7 bases fit TRBD1. With V trimmed by 4 bases and J by 11 bases, 14 bases remained unmatched. The CDR3 sequence is 15 residues long. Germline V gives CDR1 MNHNS, CDR2 SASEGT. The CDR3 region is CASSAPTGQSFAQHF. CDR3 coding DNA: TGTGCCAGCAGTGCCCCGACGGGACAGTCCTTCGCCCAGCATTTT.

The chain couples TRBV5-1 to TRBJ2-5, with 8 bases fitting TRBD2. The CDR3 loop spans 17 amino acids. The ends lost 3 bases at V and 2 bases at J; junction bases unmatched: 12. CDR1 is SGHRS, CDR2 YFSETQ, per germline. CDR3 DNA: TGCGCCAGCAGCTACCTAGCTGCGGGGGGCCAACAAGAGACCCAGTACTTC. The encoded protein is CASSYLAAGGQQETQYF.

The chain recombines TRBV5-1 with TRBJ1-2, with 7 bases aligning to TRBD1. J lost 7 bases, V lost 4 bases, and 7 bases had no gene match. CDR1 is SGHRS and CDR2 is YFSETQ in the germline V gene. The CDR3 sequence is 13 residues long. CDR3 coding DNA: TGCGCCAGCAGCCCAGGACAGGCGGCTGGCTACACCTTC. Translated, it gives CASSPGQAAGYTF.

The chain combines TRBV6-6 with TRBJ2-7; no definite D call. This CDR3 has 16 amino acids. The V end lost 0 bases, the J end lost 0 bases, and 12 bases lay between the germline ends. Per the germline V gene, CDR1 is MNHNY and CDR2 is SVGAGI (reference sequence). CDR3 loop: CASSYSKRQSSYEQYF. The CDR3 bases are TGTGCCAGCAGTTACTCGAAAAGGCAATCCTCCTACGAGCAGTACTTC.

The CDR3 loop is CASSLAVGAFGEQFF. CDR3 sequence (DNA): TGCGCCAGCAGCTTGGCCGTGGGGGCCTTTGGAGAGCAGTTCTTC. The gene calls are TRBV5-1 and TRBJ2-1, with a tentative D call TRBD1 (6 bases). Trimming took off 0 bases at V and 10 bases at J, with 17 bases between the two ends. There are 15 residues in the CDR3. Germline assignment: CDR1 SGHRS and CDR2 YFSETQ.

This sequence joins TRBV30 and TRBJ1-5; a possible D gene is TRBD1 (5 bases). Deletions cut 2 bases from V and 7 bases from J, with 18 bases between. Germline CDR1 and CDR2: GTSNPN and SVGIG (reference sequence). This CDR3 is built from 15 residues. CDR3 coding DNA: TGTGCCTGGAGTACCCCCGGGGGATGGGGACAGCCCCAGCATTTT. Translated: CAWSTPGGWGQPQHF.

This chain links TRBV7-2 with TRBJ2-3; 7 bases are a match to TRBD2. Trimming cost V 3 bases and J 4 bases; bases outside gene matches: 4. The CDR3 has 14 amino acids. Germline-derived CDR1 and CDR2 are SGHTA and FQGNSA. The CDR3 DNA reads TGTGCCAGCAGCTTTAGGGCGGGGGCAGATACGCAGTATTTT. Translated: CASSFRAGADTQYF.

The chain links TRBV6-1 to TRBJ2-5; 9 bases align to TRBD2. The ends lost 0 bases at V and 5 bases at J; junction bases unmatched: 16. This CDR3 is 19 amino acids long. Germline V gene lookup returns CDR1 MNHNS and CDR2 SASEGT. The CDR3 bases are TGTGCCAGCAGTGAAGCTCCACGTGGGACTAGCCCATCTCTCGAGACCCAGTACTTC. This sequence encodes CASSEAPRGTSPSLETQYF.

The J gene is TRBJ2-1, the V gene TRBV5-1; 15 bases are a match to TRBD2. Germline assignment: CDR1 SGHRS and CDR2 YFSETQ. This CDR3 comprises 18 residues. J lost 9 bases, V lost 0 bases, and 10 bases had no gene match. The CDR3 region has the DNA TGCGCCAGCAGCTTGGCCCTTACAGGACTAGCGGGGGGGTCTGAGCAGTTCTTC. This gives the protein CASSLALTGLAGGSEQFF.

This clone was detected only once. The CDR3 protein is CASSLSAGASSGANVLTF. CDR3 DNA sequence: TGCGCCAGCAGCTTGTCGGCAGGGGCCAGCTCTGGGGCCAACGTCCTGACTTTC. The V call is TRBV5-1, the J call TRBJ2-6; perhaps TRBD1 as D (6 bases). Germline CDR1 is SGHRS and CDR2 is YFSETQ. Trimming left V 1 base short and J 0 bases short, with 14 bases between. This CDR3 region has 18 residues. Based on the CDR3 plus reference TRBV5-1 and TRBJ2-6, the full variable domain is KAGVTQTPRYLIKTRGQQVTLSCSPISGHRSVSWYQQTPGQGLQFLFEYFSETQRNKGNFPGRFSGRQFSNSRSEMNVSTLELGDSALYLCASSLSAGASSGANVLTFGAGSRLTVL.

This chain joins TRBV30 and TRBJ1-3, with D possibly matching TRBD1 (6 bases). CDR3 size: 14 residues. The V end was cut by 4 bases, the J end by 4 bases, with 14 bases between. Germline V gives CDR1 GTSNPN, CDR2 SVGIG (reference sequence). Here the CDR3 reads CAWIRQAGGNTIYF. CDR3 coding DNA: TGTGCCTGGATCCGACAGGCTGGAGGAAACACCATATATTTT. Complete variable domain (other parts from reference TRBV30 and TRBJ1-3): SQTIHQWPATLVQPVGSPLSLECTVEGTSNPNLYWYRQAAGRGLQLLFYSVGIGQISSEVPQNLSASRPQDRQFILSSKKLLLSDSGFYLCAWIRQAGGNTIYFGEGSWLTVV.

The chain recombines TRBV5-8 with TRBJ2-2, with 7 bases fitting TRBD1. CDR3 length equals 15 residues. Germline V CDR1 and CDR2: SGHTS, YDEGEE. Losses at the gene ends were 5 bases for V and 5 bases for J; bases not matched to a gene: 9. CDR3 amino acids: CASRTHRGLTGELFF. Written as DNA, the CDR3 is TGTGCCAGCAGAACTCACAGGGGTCTGACCGGGGAGCTGTTTTTT.

The gene calls are TRBV5-1 and TRBJ2-6; D not certain. CDR1 and CDR2 from the germline V gene are SGHRS and YFSETQ. Deletions cut 2 bases from V and 2 bases from J, with 8 bases between. The CDR3 covers 15 residues. CDR3 sequence: CASSLGKTGANVLTF. CDR3 bases: TGCGCCAGCAGCTTAGGTAAAACTGGGGCCAACGTCCTGACTTTC. The full variable domain, in which reference TRBV5-1 and TRBJ2-6 provide the parts outside the CDR3, is KAGVTQTPRYLIKTRGQQVTLSCSPISGHRSVSWYQQTPGQGLQFLFEYFSETQRNKGNFPGRFSGRQFSNSRSEMNVSTLELGDSALYLCASSLGKTGANVLTFGAGSRLTVL.

V usage is TRBV4-1 and J usage is TRBJ2-1, with 9 bases matching TRBD2. The V segment lost 1 base and the J segment 9 bases; nucleotides outside the gene matches: 13. CDR1 MGHRA and CDR2 YSYEKL come from the germline V gene. This CDR3 comprises 17 residues. The DNA for the CDR3 is TGCGCCAGCAGCCAAGTATTAGAAGCGGGGGGCCGGAGTGAGCAGTTCTTC. This gives the protein CASSQVLEAGGRSEQFF.

The gene calls are TRBV7-9 and TRBJ1-2; TRBD1 agrees at 8 bases. This CDR3 comprises 14 residues. Germline CDR1 reads SEHNR; CDR2 reads FQNEAQ (reference sequence). V dropped 5 bases and J dropped 6; count of bases not matched to a gene: 8. The CDR3 nucleotides read TGTGCCAGCAGCCGAGAGGGGACAGGTGATGGCTACACCTTC. As protein: CASSREGTGDGYTF.

This chain connects TRBV6-1 to TRBJ1-1; maybe TRBD1 (5 bases). Between the trimmed V and J ends, which lost 6 bases and 0 bases, there was a span of 14 bases. In germline, CDR1 is MNHNS, CDR2 SASEGT. The CDR3 runs to 15 residues. CDR3 protein: CASSRSAGMNTEAFF. For the CDR3, the DNA is TGTGCCAGCAGCAGGTCGGCAGGGATGAACACTGAAGCTTTCTTT.

This rearrangement joins TRBV19 to TRBJ2-7, with D perhaps TRBD1 (7 bases). V lost 6 bases and J lost 6, with 18 bases in between. Germline assignment: CDR1 LNHDA and CDR2 SQIVND (reference sequence). The CDR3 extends over 14 amino acids. The CDR3 coding sequence is TGTGCCAGTAGCCGGGGGACAGAGAGAGTCGAGCAGTACTTC. Protein: CASSRGTERVEQYF.